This T cell receptor (beta chain) was observed in a study of PD-L1 blockade in urothelial cancer. The wider study: Administration of atezolizumab to patients began in about 2014, at 1,200 mg intravenously every 3 weeks. Males with bladder-origin urothelial cancer constituted about 90% of the 29 patients. The median T cell count in blood samples was 141,255.

Concerning this clone itself: Antigen specificity is unknown.

Study findings and constraints: Below-median pretreatment blood TCR clonality was associated with improved progression-free and overall survival.

The protocol was immunoSEQ multiplex PCR, while the TCRdb copy is restricted to in-frame clones and leaves out a portion. The repertoire consists of just under 45,000 clones, with 70% to 90% occurring once and the leading ten covering 11% to 15%. The TCR was taken from a woman in her fifties or sixties with urothelial cancer. The specimen comprised PBMCs, sampled around atezolizumab (anti-PD-L1) treatment.

The CDR3, as DNA: TGTGCCAGCTCGCCCAGCGGCCCTACCGGGGGCAATGAGCAGTTCTTC. It encodes CASSPSGPTGGNEQFF. The chain uses TRBV18 and TRBJ2-1; weak D call: TRBD2 (6 bases). V gave up 6 bases and J gave up 6 bases, with 21 bases separating them. The CDR3 runs to 16 residues. Germline V gene sequence: CDR1 KGHSH, CDR2 LQKENI. The full variable domain, completed using reference TRBV18 and TRBJ2-1, is NAGVMQNPRHLVRRRGQEARLRCSPMKGHSHVYWYRQLPEEGLKFMVYLQKENIIDESGMPKERFSAEFPKEGPSILRIQQVVRGDSAAYFCASSPSGPTGGNEQFFGPGTRLTVL.